In this sample, the clone carrying this TCR beta chain turned up once. V lost 4 bases and J 1 base, leaving 14 bases between the germline ends. The germline gives CDR1 SGHRS, CDR2 YFSETQ. CDR3 length equals 15 residues. The data belong to a study of T-cell reconstitution after alpha-beta-depleted transplantation in children. The authors prepared the TCRbeta library with unique molecular identifiers. TCRdb reanalysed the PCR reads using MiXCR and keeps one entry per CDR3 protein. The table includes some 590,000 distinct CDR3 sequences, about 10% detected once. The sequences come from PBMCs from the stem cell graft donor, collected from the stem cell graft. The chain has TRBV5-1 and TRBJ1-1; D is unresolved. The TCR originated in a human donor who donated a stem cell graft to a child with acute myeloid leukemia. The chain's CDR3 is CASSPDTKGNTEAFF. The CDR3 nucleotides read TGCGCCAGCAGCCCTGACACGAAAGGGAACACTGAAGCTTTCTTT.